This T cell receptor (beta chain) was obtained from a study of identical twins. As regards this clonotype: What it binds is unknown.

The study's findings and limits: Potential partial confounding of zero-insertion analyses by invariant MAIT and iNKT cells was noted.

The junction had 7 bases not matched to a gene; V was cut back by 3 bases and J by 3 bases. CDR1 is GTSNPN and CDR2 is SVGIG in the germline V gene (reference sequence). The CDR3 loop spans 15 amino acids. Unique molecular identifiers were in the cDNA, with template-switch universal primer binding. TCRdb re-analysed the 5' RACE reads in MiXCR, keeping a single row per CDR3 protein. The table records around 160,000 distinct CDR3 sequences, approximately 3.5% of them present only once. This chain links TRBV30 with TRBJ2-1, with TRBD1 matching 8 bases. Sequencing used memory T cells sorted from blood. This receptor was obtained from a man aged 18 to 30 in good health. This chain's CDR3 is CAWRGKTGGYNEQFF. Here the CDR3 DNA reads TGTGCCTGGAGAGGGAAAACAGGGGGCTACAATGAGCAGTTCTTC.